One sample yielded the 2 T cell receptor beta chains listed below, sequenced in a study of graft-versus-host responses after intestinal transplantation. Data came from immunoSEQ multiplex PCR; TCRdb stores just in-frame clones and leaves some out. The table has about 98,000 clones, 86% seen once. Material: PBMCs, obtained 255 days after intestinal transplant. The receptors come from a human patient who received an intestinal transplant, so some T cells may come from the graft donor.

This chain connects TRBV11-2 to TRBJ1-2, with D possibly TRBD1 on 5 matching bases. Germline V CDR1 and CDR2: SGHAT, FQNNGV. Trimming pared 3 bases from V and 5 bases from J, leaving 16 bases between. This CDR3 is 15 amino acids long. The CDR3 spells CASSFPGRLGYGYTF. The CDR3 region has the DNA TGTGCCAGCAGCTTCCCAGGGCGCTTGGGGTATGGCTACACCTTC.

This clone was observed a handful of times. V usage is TRBV28 and J usage is TRBJ2-7; tentative D call: TRBD1 (5 bases). Between the trimmed V and J ends, which lost 6 bases and 4 bases, there was a span of 16 bases. Per germline, CDR1 MDHEN and CDR2 SYDVKM. The CDR3 runs to 14 residues. The DNA for the CDR3 is TGTGCCAGCAGCCACCTCAGGGAACCGTACGAGCAGTACTTC. Encoded protein: CASSHLREPYEQYF.